A selection of T cell receptor beta chains follows, all from one sample in a study of cytomegalovirus exposure and HLA in healthy donors. Libraries were prepared by immunoSEQ multiplex PCR; TCRdb keeps only in-frame clonotypes and omits some of them. The sample has approximately 81,000 clones; about 74% are singletons. The specimen was PBMCs. Source of these receptors: a woman aged 50 to 60 in good health and CMV-seropositive. The CDR3 runs from the conserved cysteine through the conserved F or W. D genes are given only for firm matches. Clone size is not always given. Where it is, it says once, few, many or a class for expanded clones.

TRBV5-6	TRBJ2-7	.	TRBD2	TGTGCCAGCAGCTTGGGAGGGACTAGCTACGAGCAGTACTTC	CASSLGGTSYEQYF
TRBV11-2	TRBJ2-7	.	.	TGTGCCAGCAGCTCTGGAGGGTACGAGCAGTACTTC	CASSSGGYEQYF
TRBV2	TRBJ2-5	.	TRBD1	TGTGCCAGCAGTCCCCGGACAGGTGGTTTTCAAGAGACCCAGTACTTC	CASSPRTGGFQETQYF
TRBV5-4	TRBJ2-7	.	TRBD1	TGTGCCAGCAGCCACAAAGTGGGACAGTCCTACGAGCAGTACTTC	CASSHKVGQSYEQYF
TRBV27	TRBJ1-2	.	TRBD1	TGTGCCAGCAGTTTCCAGGGGGCGCGAGGCTACACCTTC	CASSFQGARGYTF
TRBV2	TRBJ2-7	.	.	TGTGCCATCCAAGGGGGGGGAAATTACTACGAGCAGTACTTC	CAIQGGGNYYEQYF
TRBV29-1	TRBJ2-1	few	TRBD2	TGCAGCGCCTCCGGGACTAGCGGGGACAATGAGCAGTTCTTC	CSASGTSGDNEQFF
TRBV2	TRBJ1-2	.	TRBD1	TGTGCCACTTCACGGGACAGGGTGAACTATGGCTACACCTTC	CATSRDRVNYGYTF
TRBV29-1	TRBJ1-1	.	TRBD1	TGCAGCGTTGAAGAATCCCGCGGGCAGGGGGCACGAGCTTTCTTT	CSVEESRGQGARAFF
TRBV18	TRBJ1-2	.	.	TGTGCCAGCTCACCACCGGGGGGATATGGCTACACCTTC	CASSPPGGYGYTF
TRBV29-1	TRBJ1-1	once	TRBD1	TGCAGCGTCCGACGACAGGGCAGGGACACTGAAGCTTTCTTT	CSVRRQGRDTEAFF
TRBV2	TRBJ2-1	.	TRBD2	TGTGCCAGCACCTCCAGGGGTGGGACTAGCGCGTACAATGAGCAGTTCTTC	CASTSRGGTSAYNEQFF
TRBV19	TRBJ2-3	.	TRBD2	TGTGCCACCAAGCGGGAGCGGACAGATACGCAGTATTTT	CATKRERTDTQYF
TRBV28	TRBJ1-2	.	.	TGTGCCAGCAGTTTCGCGACAACTGTCTATGGCTACACCTTC	CASSFATTVYGYTF
TRBV7-9	TRBJ1-1	.	TRBD1	TGTGCCAGCAGCCACCCCCCGGGACAGGGTTTGCGTTCTTCTGGAGCTTTCTTT	CASSHPPGQGLRSSGAFF